This TCR beta chain was captured by sequencing in a study of T-cell memory formation after mild COVID-19. Across the whole study: Largely, TCR clusters stayed within a single donor. Findings and caveats of the study: Pre-infection memory held some responding clones, suggesting pre-existing cross-reactive T cells responded.

Germline V lookup: CDR1 KGHDR, CDR2 SFDVKD. This CDR3 is built from 21 residues. Libraries for TCRalpha and TCRbeta carried sample barcodes and unique molecular identifiers via 5'RACE. TCRdb redid the calling of the 5' RACE reads with MiXCR, one entry per CDR3 protein. In the table there are about 470,000 distinct CDR3 sequences, 20% to 30% of which are singletons. This clonotype was seen a few times. The target antigen is unknown. At one end, the junction sequence differs from germline, possibly due to a read error. The J gene is TRBJ2-1, the V gene TRBV24-1; the match to TRBD1 covers 9 bases. Specimen: PBMCs or a T cell subset sorted from them (not recorded which). The clonotype comes from an adult woman who had mild COVID-19 (a few samples of this study predate the infection). Cell type and time point are not known. The CDR3 DNA reads TGTGCCACCAGTCCTAAAGAGTGGGGACAGGGTGCTTGGGCCCTTGGCAATGACCAGTTCTTC. Its translation is CATSPKEWGQGAWALGNDQFF.